The 18 T cell receptor beta chains below come from one sample, sequenced in a study of Graves' ophthalmopathy and Graves' hyperthyroidism. Beta-chain TCR CDR3 regions were amplified from RNA transcripts. Second-round multiplex PCR came after first-round RT-PCR with HTBI primers. TCRdb redid the calling of the multiplex PCR reads with MiXCR, one entry per CDR3 protein. The sample consists of approximately 540,000 distinct CDR3 sequences, roughly 40% of them appearing once. Input material: peripheral blood or thyroid tissue (not recorded which). Receptor source: an adult man with Graves' hyperthyroidism.

This clonotype was counted only a few times. V gene TRBV19 combines with J gene TRBJ2-2, with D possibly matching TRBD1 (6 bases). V gave up 5 bases and J gave up 7 bases, with 11 bases separating them. This CDR3 spans 13 amino acids. Germline CDR1 LNHDA, CDR2 SQIVND (reference sequence). In DNA, the CDR3 is TGTGCCAGTAGTTCTAACAGGGTCGGGGAGCTGTTTTTT. Translating gives CASSSNRVGELFF.

Many counts were recorded for this clonotype. This rearrangement joins TRBV29-1 to TRBJ2-7; 7 bases are shared with TRBD1. This CDR3 is 13 amino acids long. Germline V gene sequence: CDR1 SQVTM, CDR2 ANQGSEA. V trimming: 4 bases; J trimming: 2 bases; junction bases outside the gene matches: 5. Here the CDR3 reads CSVVGTVTYEQYF. CDR3 DNA sequence: TGCAGCGTTGTTGGGACAGTAACCTACGAGCAGTACTTC.

J is TRBJ2-7 and V is TRBV10-2; 11 positions agree with TRBD2. Per germline, CDR1 WSHSY and CDR2 SAAADI. V trimming: 2 bases; J trimming: 2 bases; junction bases outside the gene matches: 8. The CDR3 is 17 residues long. Here the CDR3 reads CASSEDRPLAGAYEQYF. The DNA of the CDR3 is TGCGCCAGCAGTGAGGACCGCCCACTAGCGGGGGCCTACGAGCAGTACTTC.

The chain carries TRBV2 and TRBJ2-1; 9 nucleotides agree with TRBD2. Germline CDR1 SNHLY, CDR2 FYNNEI. CDR3 length: 14 residues. J was trimmed by 6 bases and V by 8 bases; bases with no gene match: 8. CDR3 protein: CASSLSGRINEQFF. The CDR3 DNA reads TGTGCCAGCTCCCTCAGCGGGAGGATCAATGAGCAGTTCTTC. Supplemented by reference TRBV2 and TRBJ2-1, the full variable domain reads EPEVTQTPSHQVTQMGQEVILRCVPISNHLYFYWYRQILGQKVEFLVSFYNNEISEKSEIFDDQFSVERPDGSNFTLKIRSTKLEDSAMYFCASSLSGRINEQFFGPGTRLTVL.

This clonotype was observed a handful of times. This chain links TRBV7-9 with TRBJ2-7, with TRBD1 as a possible D gene (6 bases). The DNA end is a closer match to TRBJ2-1, so the J assignment may be wrong. This CDR3 spans 15 amino acids. Germline loops: CDR1 SEHNR, CDR2 FQNEAQ (reference sequence). The CDR3 spells CASSFRQATNNEQFF. For the CDR3, the DNA is TGTGCCAGCAGCTTTCGACAGGCGACAAACAATGAGCAGTTCTTC.

The rearrangement links TRBV20-1 to TRBJ1-4, with D unresolved. Germline values: CDR1 DFQATT, CDR2 SNEGSKA (reference sequence). The CDR3 spans 13 residues. Trimming removed 4 bases at V and 14 bases at J, with 20 bases between. The CDR3 DNA reads TGCAGTGCTACTAGCGGGAGGGCCTACGAGCTGTTTTTT. Its protein is CSATSGRAYELFF.

V usage is TRBV6-5 and J usage is TRBJ1-2; 10 bases fit TRBD1. V trimming: 5 bases; J trimming: 6 bases; junction bases outside the gene matches: 3. There are 13 residues in the CDR3. Germline loops: CDR1 MNHEY, CDR2 SVGAGI. CDR3 sequence reads: CASSIGTGDGYTF. CDR3 sequence (DNA): TGTGCCAGCAGTATAGGGACAGGGGATGGCTACACCTTC.

This clonotype was counted only a few times. The chain is built from TRBV7-9 and TRBJ2-6; no reliable D call. The germline CDR1 and CDR2 sequences are SEHNR and FQNEAQ (reference sequence). V lost 7 bases to trimming and J lost 4 bases, with 5 bases between them. The CDR3 length is 12 residues. CDR3 region: CASTTGANVLTF. In DNA, the CDR3 is TGTGCCAGCACCACAGGGGCCAACGTCCTGACTTTC.

This clonotype was counted at least ten times. This chain links TRBV7-2 with TRBJ1-5; a weak D match, TRBD1 (5 bases). V lost 1 base and J 7 bases, leaving 17 bases between the germline ends. Germline V gene sequence: CDR1 SGHTA, CDR2 FQGNSA. The CDR3 is made up of 16 amino acids. CDR3 sequence (DNA): TGTGCCAGCAGCTTAGTACCGACAGTTACGGGACAGCCCCAGCATTTT. Encoded protein: CASSLVPTVTGQPQHF.

The table lists this clonotype with a few counts. Given a much more abundant clone one base away, this may be a read error. The genes are TRBV7-8 and TRBJ1-3; D is unclear. The length of the CDR3 is 12 residues. Germline V gives CDR1 SGHVS, CDR2 FQNEAQ. The chain's CDR3 is CAGSADLGTIYF. The CDR3 DNA reads as TGTGCCGGCAGCGCCGATCTGGGCACCATATATTTT.

The chain couples TRBV6-5 to TRBJ1-5, with 8 bases lining up with TRBD1. The V and J ends lost 0 bases and 3 bases, in that order; junction bases with no gene match: 4. The CDR3 has 16 residues. Germline CDR1 and CDR2: MNHEY and SVGAGI. The CDR3 nucleotides read TGTGCCAGCAGTTACTCGAGACAGGGGCCCAATCAGCCCCAGCATTTT. Translating gives CASSYSRQGPNQPQHF.

The sample holds a few counts of this clonotype. This chain joins TRBV9 and TRBJ1-3, with D possibly matching TRBD1 (6 bases). Trimming took 0 bases from V and 2 from J, leaving 18 bases between them. The CDR3 is made up of 18 amino acids. Germline V gene sequence: CDR1 SGDLS, CDR2 YYNGEE. CDR3 sequence: CASSVGGRGNEPGNTIYF. CDR3 sequence (DNA): TGTGCCAGCAGCGTAGGAGGCAGGGGCAATGAGCCTGGAAACACCATATATTTT.

This clonotype was seen ten or more times. The CDR3 bases are TGTGCCAGCAGTACCCAGGGACAGGGGGGCGAGCAGTACTTC. This translates into CASSTQGQGGEQYF. This chain joins TRBV12-3 or TRBV12-4 and TRBJ2-7, with 11 bases identical to TRBD1. Trimming removed 5 bases from V and 6 bases from J; junction bases left unmatched: 6. CDR3 length equals 14 residues.

In this sample, this clonotype turned up a few times. V is TRBV6-1 and J is TRBJ1-5; TRBD1 is a possible D gene (5 bases). The CDR3 is 16 amino acids. V lost 3 bases and J 7 bases, leaving 19 bases between the germline ends. Germline CDR1 and CDR2: MNHNS and SASEGT. CDR3 coding DNA: TGTGCCAGCAGTGAGGGGCGGCGGGCTAGGAGGCAGCCCCAGCATTTT. This sequence encodes CASSEGRRARRQPQHF.

J is TRBJ1-6 and V is TRBV29-1; the match to TRBD1 covers 8 bases. The V and J ends lost 5 bases and 7 bases, in that order; junction bases with no gene match: 7. This CDR3 contains 14 residues. Germline CDR1 reads SQVTM; CDR2 reads ANQGSEA. The CDR3 protein is CSVWTGTVNSPLHF. The CDR3 DNA follows: TGCAGCGTTTGGACAGGGACGGTGAATTCACCCCTCCACTTT.

A word on this clonotype: A junction boundary mismatches the germline segment, possibly from a read error. The chain joins TRBV10-3 to TRBJ2-2; possibly TRBD1 for D (5 bases). Germline V gene lookup returns CDR1 ENHRY and CDR2 SYGVKD. The CDR3 contains 15 residues. The CDR3 nucleotides read TGTGCCAGCAGTCCTCAGGGATTCCACACCGGGGAGCTGTTTTTT. As protein: CASSPQGFHTGELFF.

This clonotype was picked up many times. J is TRBJ2-7 and V is TRBV6-1, with D perhaps TRBD1 (5 bases). The V and J ends lost 1 base and 2 bases respectively, with 9 bases between them. The germline V gene encodes CDR1 MNHNS and CDR2 SASEGT. The CDR3 sequence is 14 residues long. CDR3 protein: CASSEEGRTYEQYF. CDR3 DNA sequence: TGTGCCAGCAGTGAAGAGGGGCGAACCTACGAGCAGTACTTC.

Worth noting for this clonotype: A read error is possible here, since a much larger clone lies one base away. J is TRBJ2-7 and V is TRBV5-1; 7 bases line up with TRBD2. Germline CDR1 reads SGHRS; CDR2 reads YFSETQ. Trimming removed 4 bases from V and 3 bases from J; junction bases left unmatched: 7. This CDR3 spans 14 amino acids. The CDR3 bases are TGCGCCAGCAGCCCCGGGACTACCCACTACGAGCAGTACTTC. The encoded protein is CASSPGTTHYEQYF.